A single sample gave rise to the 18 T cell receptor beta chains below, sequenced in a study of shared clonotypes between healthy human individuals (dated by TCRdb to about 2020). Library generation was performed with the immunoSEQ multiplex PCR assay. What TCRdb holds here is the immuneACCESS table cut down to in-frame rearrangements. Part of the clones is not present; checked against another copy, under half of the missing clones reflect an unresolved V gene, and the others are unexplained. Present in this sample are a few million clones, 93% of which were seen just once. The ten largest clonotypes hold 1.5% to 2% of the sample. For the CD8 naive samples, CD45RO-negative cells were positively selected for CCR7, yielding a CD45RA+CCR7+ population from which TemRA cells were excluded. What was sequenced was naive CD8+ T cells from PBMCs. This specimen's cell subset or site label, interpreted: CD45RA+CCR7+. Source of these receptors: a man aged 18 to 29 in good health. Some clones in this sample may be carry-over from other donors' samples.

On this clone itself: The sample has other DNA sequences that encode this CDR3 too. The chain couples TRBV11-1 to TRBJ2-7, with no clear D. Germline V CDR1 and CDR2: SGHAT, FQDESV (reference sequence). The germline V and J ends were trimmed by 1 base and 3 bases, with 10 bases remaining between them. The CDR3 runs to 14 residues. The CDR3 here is CASSLGGGGYEQYF. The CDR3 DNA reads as TGTGCCAGCAGCTTAGGTGGTGGTGGCTACGAGCAGTACTTC.

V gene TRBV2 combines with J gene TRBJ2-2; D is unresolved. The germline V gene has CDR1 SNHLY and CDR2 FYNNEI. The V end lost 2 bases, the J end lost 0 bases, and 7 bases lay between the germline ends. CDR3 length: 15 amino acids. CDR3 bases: TGTGCCAGCAGTGAAATGGGCCCGAACACCGGGGAGCTGTTTTTT. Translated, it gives CASSEMGPNTGELFF.

CDR3 sequence (DNA): TGTGCCAGCAGTTACCGTCAGGGGTCTCACAATGAGCAGTTCTTC. Protein product: CASSYRQGSHNEQFF. The chain joins TRBV6-5 to TRBJ2-1; possibly TRBD1 for D (6 bases). The germline CDR1 and CDR2 sequences are MNHEY and SVGAGI. This CDR3 spans 15 amino acids. Between the trimmed V and J ends, which lost 2 bases and 5 bases, there was a span of 13 bases.

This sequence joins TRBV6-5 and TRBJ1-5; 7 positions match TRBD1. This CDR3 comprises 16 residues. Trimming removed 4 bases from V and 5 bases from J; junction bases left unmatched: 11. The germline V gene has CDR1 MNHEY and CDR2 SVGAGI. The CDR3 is CASSSIGQVPHQPQHF. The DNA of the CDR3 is TGTGCCAGCAGTTCCATCGGACAGGTTCCTCATCAGCCCCAGCATTTT.

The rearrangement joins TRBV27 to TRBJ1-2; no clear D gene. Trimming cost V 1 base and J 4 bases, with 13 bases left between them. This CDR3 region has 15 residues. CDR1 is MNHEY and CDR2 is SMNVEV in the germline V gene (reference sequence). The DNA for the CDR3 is TGTGCCAGCAGTTTATATCCCCAGACCATCTATGGCTACACCTTC. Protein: CASSLYPQTIYGYTF.

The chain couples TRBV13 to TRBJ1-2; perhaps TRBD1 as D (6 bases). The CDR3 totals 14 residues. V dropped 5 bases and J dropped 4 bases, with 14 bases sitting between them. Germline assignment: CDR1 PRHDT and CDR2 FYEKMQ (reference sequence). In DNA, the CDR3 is TGTGCCAGCAGCCCCGGACAGTCTAGCTATGGCTACACCTTC. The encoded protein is CASSPGQSSYGYTF.

CDR3 loop: CSVLAGVAGELFF. Here the CDR3 DNA reads TGCAGCGTATTAGCGGGAGTGGCCGGGGAGCTGTTTTTT. The rearrangement uses TRBV29-1 and TRBJ2-2; 9 bases map to TRBD2. The junction had 5 bases not matched to a gene; V was cut back by 6 bases and J by 6 bases. Germline CDR1 is SQVTM and CDR2 is ANQGSEA. The CDR3 contains 13 residues.

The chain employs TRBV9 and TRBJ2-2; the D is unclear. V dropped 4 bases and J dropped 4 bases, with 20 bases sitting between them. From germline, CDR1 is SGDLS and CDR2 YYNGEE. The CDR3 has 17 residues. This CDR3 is CASSFQAGEVSTGELFF. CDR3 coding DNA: TGTGCCAGCAGCTTCCAAGCTGGGGAAGTCAGCACCGGGGAGCTGTTTTTT.

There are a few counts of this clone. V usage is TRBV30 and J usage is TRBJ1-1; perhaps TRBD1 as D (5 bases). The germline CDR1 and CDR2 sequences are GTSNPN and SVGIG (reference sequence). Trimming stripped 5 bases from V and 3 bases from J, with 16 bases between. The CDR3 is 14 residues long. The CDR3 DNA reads TGTGCCTGGGATGAAGCCAGGGAGTACACTGAAGCTTTCTTT. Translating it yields CAWDEAREYTEAFF.

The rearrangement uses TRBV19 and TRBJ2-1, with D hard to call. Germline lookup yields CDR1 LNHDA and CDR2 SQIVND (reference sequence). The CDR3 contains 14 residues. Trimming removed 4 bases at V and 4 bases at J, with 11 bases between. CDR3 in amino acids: CASSKGTPYNEQFF. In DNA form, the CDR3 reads TGTGCCAGTAGTAAGGGAACGCCATACAATGAGCAGTTCTTC.

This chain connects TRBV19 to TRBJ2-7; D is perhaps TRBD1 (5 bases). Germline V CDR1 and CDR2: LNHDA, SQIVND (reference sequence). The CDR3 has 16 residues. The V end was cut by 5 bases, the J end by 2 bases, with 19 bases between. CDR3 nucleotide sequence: TGTGCCAGTAGTCCCCAAGGGGCTTTATTTACCTACGAGCAGTACTTC. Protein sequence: CASSPQGALFTYEQYF.

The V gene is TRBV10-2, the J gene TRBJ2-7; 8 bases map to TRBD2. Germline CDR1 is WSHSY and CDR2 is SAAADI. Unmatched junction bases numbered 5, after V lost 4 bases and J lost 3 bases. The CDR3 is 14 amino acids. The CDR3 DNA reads TGCGCCAGCAGTGGGGGAACTAGCGGCTACGAGCAGTACTTC. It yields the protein CASSGGTSGYEQYF.

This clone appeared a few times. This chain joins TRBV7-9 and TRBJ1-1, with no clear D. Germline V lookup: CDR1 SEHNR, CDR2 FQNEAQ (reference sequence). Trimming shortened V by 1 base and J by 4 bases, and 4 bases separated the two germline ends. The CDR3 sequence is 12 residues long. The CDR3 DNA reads TGTGCCAGCAGCTTAGAGCTCACTGAAGCTTTCTTT. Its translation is CASSLELTEAFF.

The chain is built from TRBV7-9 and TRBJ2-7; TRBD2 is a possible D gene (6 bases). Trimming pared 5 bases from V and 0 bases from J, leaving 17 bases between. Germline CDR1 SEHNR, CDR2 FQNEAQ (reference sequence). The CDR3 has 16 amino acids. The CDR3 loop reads CASSPLAYSFSYEQYF. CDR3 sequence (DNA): TGTGCCAGCAGCCCCCTAGCGTACAGTTTCTCCTACGAGCAGTACTTC.

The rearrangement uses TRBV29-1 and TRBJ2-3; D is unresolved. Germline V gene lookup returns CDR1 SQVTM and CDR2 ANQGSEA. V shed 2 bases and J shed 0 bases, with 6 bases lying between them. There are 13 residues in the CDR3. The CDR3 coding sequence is TGCAGCGTTGAACATCAGAGCACAGATACGCAGTATTTT. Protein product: CSVEHQSTDTQYF.

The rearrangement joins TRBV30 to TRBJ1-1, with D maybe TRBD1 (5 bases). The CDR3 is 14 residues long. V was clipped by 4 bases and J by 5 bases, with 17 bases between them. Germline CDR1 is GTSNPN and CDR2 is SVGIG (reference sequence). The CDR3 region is CAWTAGRGYTEAFF. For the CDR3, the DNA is TGTGCCTGGACTGCGGGACGGGGGTATACTGAAGCTTTCTTT. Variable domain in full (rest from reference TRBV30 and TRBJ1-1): SQTIHQWPATLVQPVGSPLSLECTVEGTSNPNLYWYRQAAGRGLQLLFYSVGIGQISSEVPQNLSASRPQDRQFILSSKKLLLSDSGFYLCAWTAGRGYTEAFFGQGTRLTVV.

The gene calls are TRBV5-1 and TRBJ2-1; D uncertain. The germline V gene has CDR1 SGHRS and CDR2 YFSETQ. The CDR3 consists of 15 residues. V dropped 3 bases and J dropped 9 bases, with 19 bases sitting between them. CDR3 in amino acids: CASSSDPGRSGEQFF. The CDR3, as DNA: TGCGCCAGCAGCTCGGACCCGGGTCGGTCAGGTGAGCAGTTCTTC. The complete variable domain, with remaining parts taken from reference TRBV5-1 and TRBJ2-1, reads KAGVTQTPRYLIKTRGQQVTLSCSPISGHRSVSWYQQTPGQGLQFLFEYFSETQRNKGNFPGRFSGRQFSNSRSEMNVSTLELGDSALYLCASSSDPGRSGEQFFGPGTRLTVL.

The CDR3 region has the DNA TGTGCCAGCAGCGCAGGCCGGGACGGAGTCTACGAGCAGTACTTC. Translating gives CASSAGRDGVYEQYF. The chain has TRBV7-2 and TRBJ2-7, with D possibly being TRBD1 or TRBD2 (5 bases each). The CDR3 is 15 amino acids. Trimming removed 5 bases from V and 3 bases from J, with 17 bases in between. CDR1 and CDR2 (germline): SGHTA, FQGNSA.